The 27 T cell receptor beta chains below were found in one sample sequenced in a study of blood T cells in healthy people across ages. PCR was performed a second time for about 7 to 11 cycles using a sample-barcoded 5' primer and a J-beta primer mix. TCRdb fed the 5' RACE reads into MiXCR, producing one record per CDR3 protein. The sample lists about 940,000 distinct CDR3 sequences; 40% to 60% were seen once. The source material was blood. The receptor source for this set is a man aged 25 to 45 in good health.

The chain employs TRBV7-3 and TRBJ1-1; no clear D gene. Germline lookup yields CDR1 SGHTA and CDR2 FQGTGA. The CDR3 is 12 residues long. The V end was cut by 4 bases, the J end by 6 bases, with 9 bases between. The CDR3 DNA reads as TGTGCCAGCAGCTCGTACGGGGCTGAAGCTTTCTTT. It yields the protein CASSSYGAEAFF.

This CDR3 reads CSASKTSGSNEQFF. In DNA form, the CDR3 reads TGCAGTGCTTCGAAGACTAGCGGTTCCAATGAGCAGTTCTTC. The chain has TRBV20-1 and TRBJ2-1; TRBD2 matches at 9 bases. The germline V gene encodes CDR1 DFQATT and CDR2 SNEGSKA (reference sequence). The CDR3 totals 14 residues. After removal of 5 bases from V and 6 bases from J, the junction contained 8 bases not matched to a gene.

This clonotype was detected a few times. The rearrangement uses TRBV7-2 and TRBJ1-6, with a weak D call TRBD1 (6 bases). Germline assignment: CDR1 SGHTA and CDR2 FQGNSA. V was cut by 5 bases and J by 4 bases, with 15 bases left in between. The CDR3 is made up of 16 amino acids. The chain's CDR3 is CASSPMGGGYNSPLHF. Here the CDR3 DNA reads TGTGCCAGCAGCCCCATGGGGGGCGGTTATAATTCACCCCTCCACTTT. Using reference TRBV7-2 and TRBJ1-6 for the parts outside the CDR3, the full variable domain is GAGVSQSPSNKVTEKGKDVELRCDPISGHTALYWYRQSLGQGLEFLIYFQGNSAPDKSGLPSDRFSAERTGGSVSTLTIQRTQQEDSAVYLCASSPMGGGYNSPLHFGNGTRLTVT.

This clonotype was seen more than once but under ten times. The V call is TRBV27, the J call TRBJ2-7; 9 bases fit TRBD2. The better agreement between TRBJ2-5 and the DNA end casts doubt on the J call. The germline gives CDR1 MNHEY, CDR2 SMNVEV (reference sequence). The CDR3 contains 16 residues. The CDR3 spells CASSLRVEAGGETQYF. The CDR3 nucleotides are TGTGCCAGCAGTTTACGGGTAGAAGCGGGGGGCGAGACCCAGTACTTC.

There are a few counts of this clonotype. This chain links TRBV7-9 with TRBJ1-4; D remains unclear. The CDR3 runs 14 residues. CDR1 SEHNR and CDR2 FQNEAQ come from the germline V gene (reference sequence). V lost 6 bases and J 2 bases, leaving 10 bases between the germline ends. This chain's CDR3 is CASSLAATNEKLFF. The CDR3 DNA follows: TGTGCCAGCAGTTTGGCTGCGACTAATGAAAAACTGTTTTTT.

The rearrangement uses TRBV4-1 and TRBJ1-1; unclear D gene. Trimming pared 0 bases from V and 0 bases from J, leaving 11 bases between. Germline V gene data show CDR1 as MGHRA and CDR2 as YSYEKL. This CDR3 comprises 16 residues. The CDR3 bases are TGCGCCAGCAGCCAAGAGGGCGGACGGCTGAACACTGAAGCTTTCTTT. Translated, it gives CASSQEGGRLNTEAFF.

The rearrangement uses TRBV5-1 and TRBJ2-5; D unclear. V was pared by 0 bases and J by 1 base, with 10 bases between. The CDR3 runs 15 residues. In germline, CDR1 is SGHRS, CDR2 YFSETQ. The CDR3 bases are TGCGCCAGCAGCTTGGCCGCGAGCTTCCAAGAGACCCAGTACTTC. Its protein is CASSLAASFQETQYF.

This clonotype has only a few counts. V usage is TRBV12-3 or TRBV12-4 and J usage is TRBJ2-3; 10 bases align to TRBD1. This CDR3 is 17 amino acids long. Germline trimming cut 1 base from V and 5 bases from J; bases unmatched to any gene: 9. Here the CDR3 reads CASSLEGTGALGDTQYF. The CDR3 DNA follows: TGTGCCAGCAGTTTAGAAGGGACAGGGGCTTTGGGAGATACGCAGTATTTT.

The sample holds one count of this clonotype. The chain joins TRBV28 to TRBJ2-1, with 10 bases matching TRBD2. The V segment lost 3 bases and the J segment 6 bases; nucleotides outside the gene matches: 5. The CDR3 runs to 15 residues. Germline CDR1 is MDHEN and CDR2 is SYDVKM. Written as DNA, the CDR3 is TGTGCCAGCAGTTTCATAGCGGGGGGCCGCAATGAGCAGTTCTTC. It codes for CASSFIAGGRNEQFF.

At least ten counts were recorded for this clonotype. The chain carries TRBV10-3 and TRBJ2-3; D is possibly TRBD1 or TRBD2 (6 bases each). CDR3 length: 16 amino acids. CDR1 and CDR2 (germline): ENHRY, SYGVKD. The V end was cut by 4 bases, the J end by 3 bases, with 17 bases between. For the CDR3, the DNA is TGTGCCATCAGTGTAAACGGGGGCCAAAGGACAGATACGCAGTATTTT. It codes for CAISVNGGQRTDTQYF.

The sample holds a few counts of this clonotype. The J gene is TRBJ2-7, the V gene TRBV4-1; the match to TRBD2 covers 7 bases. Losses at the gene ends were 2 bases for V and 5 bases for J; bases not matched to a gene: 6. This CDR3 is built from 14 residues. In germline, CDR1 is MGHRA, CDR2 YSYEKL. The CDR3 here is CASSQQLAINEQYF. The DNA for the CDR3 is TGCGCCAGCAGCCAACAACTAGCGATCAACGAGCAGTACTTC.

This clonotype was found many times. The CDR3 DNA is TGCGCCAGCAGCCAAGGACAGGGAGCCTACGAGCAGTACTTC. Translated, it gives CASSQGQGAYEQYF. This chain links TRBV4-1 with TRBJ2-7; TRBD1 aligns across 7 bases. The CDR3 runs 14 residues. The germline gives CDR1 MGHRA, CDR2 YSYEKL. V dropped 1 base and J dropped 2; count of bases not matched to a gene: 2.

A few counts support this clonotype. The genes are TRBV4-1 and TRBJ2-1, with D hard to call. With 0 bases removed from V and 0 bases from J, the gap between germline ends came to 15 bases. This CDR3 region has 18 residues. Per the germline V gene, CDR1 is MGHRA and CDR2 is YSYEKL. CDR3 sequence (DNA): TGCGCCAGCAGCCAAGAATTTTTACACCCGAGCTCCTACAATGAGCAGTTCTTC. Translating gives CASSQEFLHPSSYNEQFF.

The V and J genes are TRBV11-1 and TRBJ2-1; 11 bases agree with TRBD1. J lost 7 bases, V lost 5 bases, and 10 bases had no gene match. CDR3 size: 16 residues. The germline gives CDR1 SGHAT, CDR2 FQDESV (reference sequence). DNA for the CDR3: TGTGCCAGCAGCCCTAGGACAGGGGGCGCCTGGAATGAGCAGTTCTTC. Amino acids: CASSPRTGGAWNEQFF.

This clonotype has only a few counts. V and J are TRBV27 and TRBJ2-1, with a weak D call TRBD1 (6 bases). CDR3 size: 16 residues. Germline values: CDR1 MNHEY, CDR2 SMNVEV (reference sequence). V lost 4 bases to trimming and J lost 8 bases, with 21 bases between them. DNA of the CDR3: TGTGCCAGCAGTTCCCCGACGGACAGCCGGCGCGATGAGCAGTTCTTC. Translating it yields CASSSPTDSRRDEQFF.

This clonotype was observed a few times. CDR3 amino acids: CASSLIEGYTF. The CDR3 nucleotides are TGTGCCAGCAGCCTAATCGAAGGCTACACCTTC. The J gene is TRBJ1-2, the V gene TRBV7-9, with no clear D. Trimming removed 5 bases from V and 8 bases from J, with 9 bases in between. Germline lookup yields CDR1 SEHNR and CDR2 FQNEAQ (reference sequence). CDR3 length: 11 residues. Supplemented by reference TRBV7-9 and TRBJ1-2, the full variable domain reads DTGVSQNPRHKITKRGQNVTFRCDPISEHNRLYWYRQTLGQGPEFLTYFQNEAQLEKSRLLSDRFSAERPKGSFSTLEIQRTEQGDSAMYLCASSLIEGYTFGSGTRLTVV.

This clonotype was counted a single time. V is TRBV13 and J is TRBJ2-1, with TRBD2 matching 9 bases. The trim removed 8 bases at V and 5 bases at J, leaving 25 bases unmatched. Germline values: CDR1 PRHDT, CDR2 FYEKMQ (reference sequence). The CDR3 has 20 residues. The CDR3 coding sequence is TGTGCCAGCGGCCCCCGTATGCGCAGGACGACTAGCGGTTTTAACAATGAGCAGTTCTTC. It codes for CASGPRMRRTTSGFNNEQFF. Together with reference TRBV13 and TRBJ2-1, the CDR3 gives the full variable domain: AAGVIQSPRHLIKEKRETATLKCYPIPRHDTVYWYQQGPGQDPQFLISFYEKMQSDKGSIPDRFSAQQFSDYHSELNMSSLELGDSALYFCASGPRMRRTTSGFNNEQFFGPGTRLTVL.

The rearrangement links TRBV6-1 to TRBJ1-1, with D tentatively TRBD1 (5 bases). Germline V gene data show CDR1 as MNHNS and CDR2 as SASEGT. The ends were cut back, 2 bases at V and 3 bases at J, with 10 bases in the middle. CDR3 length: 14 residues. The DNA for the CDR3 is TGTGCCAGCAGTGAAATGGAGGGGCACACTGAAGCTTTCTTT. Translated, it gives CASSEMEGHTEAFF.

The genes are TRBV12-3 or TRBV12-4 and TRBJ2-3; 8 bases line up with TRBD2. J gave up 8 bases and V 2 bases, and 15 bases lay outside the gene matches. The length of the CDR3 is 17 residues. CDR3: CASSLKASGFPQSTQYF. In nucleotides, the CDR3 is TGTGCCAGCAGTTTAAAGGCTAGCGGGTTCCCACAGAGTACGCAGTATTTT.

This clonotype was counted between two and nine times. This chain uses TRBV7-2 with TRBJ2-1; D might be TRBD1 (5 bases). The CDR3 has 14 amino acids. Germline loops: CDR1 SGHTA, CDR2 FQGNSA. V was cut by 2 bases and J by 6 bases, with 11 bases left in between. The CDR3 sequence is CASSLFRGRNEQFF. The CDR3 nucleotides read TGTGCCAGCAGCTTATTTAGGGGTCGCAATGAGCAGTTCTTC.

The chain combines TRBV5-5 with TRBJ2-1, with TRBD2 identical over 8 bases. Unmatched junction bases numbered 9, after V lost 3 bases and J lost 4 bases. CDR3 length equals 16 residues. From germline, CDR1 is SGHKS and CDR2 YYEKEE (reference sequence). The CDR3 sequence is CASSSDLAGSYNEQFF. The CDR3 nucleotides are TGTGCCAGCAGCTCCGACCTAGCGGGTTCTTACAATGAGCAGTTCTTC.

The chain joins TRBV30 to TRBJ2-1; 11 bases line up with TRBD2. V shed 1 base, J shed 5 bases, and the junction held 4 bases outside the gene matches. Germline V gives CDR1 GTSNPN, CDR2 SVGIG (reference sequence). The CDR3 contains 15 residues. This CDR3 is CAWSAASGGHNEQFF. For the CDR3, the DNA is TGTGCCTGGAGTGCGGCTAGCGGGGGGCACAATGAGCAGTTCTTC.

CDR3 bases: TGTGCCAGCAGCTCTCTCGGGACAGGGGTCTCACCCCTCCACTTT. Protein product: CASSSLGTGVSPLHF. V is TRBV12-3 or TRBV12-4 and J is TRBJ1-6; 10 nucleotides match TRBD1. CDR3 length equals 15 residues. V trimming: 6 bases; J trimming: 10 bases; junction bases outside the gene matches: 9.

The chain links TRBV11-2 to TRBJ2-6, with a tentative D call TRBD1 (5 bases). Germline V gene lookup returns CDR1 SGHAT and CDR2 FQNNGV. Trimming shortened V by 0 bases and J by 2 bases, and 14 bases separated the two germline ends. This CDR3 comprises 18 residues. The CDR3 region has the DNA TGTGCCAGCAGCTTAGACAGGGTCCCTTACCCTGGGGCCAACGTCCTGACTTTC. Protein sequence: CASSLDRVPYPGANVLTF. Supplemented by reference TRBV11-2 and TRBJ2-6, the full variable domain reads EAGVAQSPRYKIIEKRQSVAFWCNPISGHATLYWYQQILGQGPKLLIQFQNNGVVDDSQLPKDRFSAERLKGVDSTLKIQPAKLEDSAVYLCASSLDRVPYPGANVLTFGAGSRLTVL.

V is TRBV4-3 and J is TRBJ1-6; D call uncertain. CDR3 length equals 16 residues. Germline V gene data show CDR1 as LGHNA and CDR2 as YSLEER. The germline V and J ends were trimmed by 4 bases and 1 base, with 11 bases remaining between them. The DNA for the CDR3 is TGCGCCAGCAGCCCTACCGACCTATCCTATAATTCACCCCTCCACTTT. Translating it yields CASSPTDLSYNSPLHF.

The chain combines TRBV5-5 with TRBJ2-7, with TRBD1 matching 8 bases. The J call may be incorrect, as the DNA end agrees better with TRBJ2-4. The CDR3 runs to 16 residues. From germline, CDR1 is SGHKS and CDR2 YYEKEE (reference sequence). The CDR3 sequence: CASGQEGSGGRHIQYF. The CDR3 DNA reads as TGTGCCAGCGGCCAAGAAGGTTCAGGGGGCAGACACATTCAGTACTTC.

This clonotype occurred a few times. This sequence joins TRBV28 and TRBJ1-2; D is ambiguous. Trimming took 2 bases from V and 0 from J, leaving 10 bases between them. Germline values: CDR1 MDHEN, CDR2 SYDVKM. The CDR3 sequence is 15 residues long. As DNA, the CDR3 is TGTGCCAGCAGTTTAAATGACGGGACTAACTATGGCTACACCTTC. Amino acids: CASSLNDGTNYGYTF.